The following is a T cell receptor beta chain sequence with its context. These data are taken from a study of control samples from healthy donors and cancer patients. The CDR3 extends over 11 amino acids. V lost 4 bases to trimming and J lost 11 bases, with 14 bases between them. Germline CDR1 is GTSNPN and CDR2 is SVGIG (reference sequence). Some clones are missing from TCRdb's copy, which holds only in-frame ones; the method was immunoSEQ multiplex PCR. The data contain a few hundred thousand clones, 75% to 95% of them singletons. The V and J genes are TRBV30 and TRBJ1-1, with D possibly TRBD1 on 6 matching bases. This TCR was sampled from a man aged 40-55 years with head and neck cancer. Sequenced input: PBMCs. CDR3 residues: CAWILIQGAFF. As DNA, the CDR3 is TGTGCCTGGATTTTAATACAGGGTGCTTTCTTT.